The present T cell receptor beta chain was sequenced within a study of T cell repertoires in cytomegalovirus infection. Across the study: Based on public TCR beta signatures, there were indications of CMV infection and of a matching HLA type.

Trimming removed 4 bases at V and 10 bases at J, with 17 bases between. CDR1 SGHVS and CDR2 FQNEAQ come from the germline V gene. This CDR3 contains 14 residues. Each CDR3 protein is one row after TCRdb ran MiXCR on the reads. The data contain approximately 630,000 distinct CDR3 sequences, approximately 25% of them singletons. General study findings and limits: In two of eight donors, the top clonotype was HLA-C-restricted CMV-specific. Of the TCR beta families, the public ones yielded a cumulative frequency that identified carriers of CMV plus the relevant HLA.

This clonotype has ten or more counts. No antigen is known for it. Sequencing was done on a sample of CD8+ T cells from PBMCs. This clonotype was obtained from a human donor in good health (CMV status not recorded). Some clones in this sample may be carry-over from other donors' samples. V gene TRBV7-8 combines with J gene TRBJ2-1; no clear D. CDR3 region: CASSSAPSGKEQFF. The CDR3 nucleotides are TGTGCCAGCAGCTCAGCCCCCTCAGGTAAAGAGCAGTTCTTC.